These 2 T cell receptor beta chains came from one sample sequenced in a study of blood T cell repertoires in COVID-19 (TCRdb year 2020). Library preparation used the immunoSEQ multiplex PCR assay. As stored in TCRdb, this immuneACCESS dataset retains in-frame rearrangements with V and J assigned. A fraction of the clones does not appear; measured against another copy, unresolved V genes explain less than half of the discrepancy, and the remainder lacks a known reason. The sample table shows tens of thousands of clones, and 75% to 80% are seen once. Of the sample, around 50% is held by the ten largest clones. What was sequenced was peripheral blood. The receptors were sampled from a human donor in a cohort sampled during active COVID-19.

CDR3 bases: TGCGCCAGCAGTCGTCTAGCAGACCAAGAGACCCAGTACTTC. It translates to CASSRLADQETQYF. This chain connects TRBV5-1 to TRBJ2-5; TRBD2 might be the D (5 bases). The germline V gene encodes CDR1 SGHRS and CDR2 YFSETQ. V was clipped by 5 bases and J by 0 bases, with 11 bases between them. This CDR3 has 14 amino acids.

CDR3 coding DNA: TGCGCCAGTACTACAGGGGACACTGAAGCTTTCTTT. Encoded protein: CASTTGDTEAFF. This chain joins TRBV10-2 and TRBJ1-1; 7 positions match TRBD1. Germline CDR1 WSHSY, CDR2 SAAADI. V was clipped by 9 bases and J by 3 bases; unmatched bases: 4. This CDR3 has 12 residues.